This T cell receptor (beta chain) was observed in a study of OX40 agonist ivuxolimab in advanced cancers. Across the whole study: An agonistic anti-OX40 (CD134) antibody, ivuxolimab, was used to treat the patients. Those treated in dose escalation had hepatocellular carcinoma, melanoma, renal cell cancer or head and neck cancer.

Produced via immunoSEQ multiplex PCR; TCRdb's table is partial and in-frame only. The sample shows some 8,200 clones, more than 80% of them seen only once. In regard to this clone: The antigen is unknown.

Study-wide findings and caveats: Determination of antigen specificity was not performed for the expanded peripheral T cells.

Germline V gives CDR1 SNHLY, CDR2 FYNNEI. Losses at the gene ends were 6 bases for V and 3 bases for J; bases not matched to a gene: 8. This CDR3 spans 15 amino acids. V usage is TRBV2 and J usage is TRBJ1-5, with 7 bases matching TRBD1. The input for sequencing was CD4+ or CD8+ T cells sorted from blood, taken in a trial of the OX40 agonist ivuxolimab. The source of this sequence is an adult with an advanced solid tumor such as melanoma, head and neck, liver or kidney cancer. The CDR3: CASSLRDRNNQPQHF. CDR3 in DNA: TGTGCCAGCAGCCTCCGGGACAGAAACAATCAGCCCCAGCATTTT.